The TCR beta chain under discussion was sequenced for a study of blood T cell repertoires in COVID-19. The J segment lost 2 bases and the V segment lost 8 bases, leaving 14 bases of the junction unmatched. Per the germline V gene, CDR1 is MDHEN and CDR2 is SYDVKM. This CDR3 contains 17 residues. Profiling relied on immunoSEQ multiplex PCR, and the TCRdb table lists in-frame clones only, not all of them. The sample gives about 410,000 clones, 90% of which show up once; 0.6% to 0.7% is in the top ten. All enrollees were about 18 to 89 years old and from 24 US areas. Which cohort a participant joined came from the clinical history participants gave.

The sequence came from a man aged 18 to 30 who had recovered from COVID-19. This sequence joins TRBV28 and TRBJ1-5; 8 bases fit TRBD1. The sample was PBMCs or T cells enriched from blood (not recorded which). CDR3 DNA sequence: TGTGCCAGCGCCTATGGGGACAGGAGGTTCGGCAATCAGCCCCAGCATTTT. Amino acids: CASAYGDRRFGNQPQHF.